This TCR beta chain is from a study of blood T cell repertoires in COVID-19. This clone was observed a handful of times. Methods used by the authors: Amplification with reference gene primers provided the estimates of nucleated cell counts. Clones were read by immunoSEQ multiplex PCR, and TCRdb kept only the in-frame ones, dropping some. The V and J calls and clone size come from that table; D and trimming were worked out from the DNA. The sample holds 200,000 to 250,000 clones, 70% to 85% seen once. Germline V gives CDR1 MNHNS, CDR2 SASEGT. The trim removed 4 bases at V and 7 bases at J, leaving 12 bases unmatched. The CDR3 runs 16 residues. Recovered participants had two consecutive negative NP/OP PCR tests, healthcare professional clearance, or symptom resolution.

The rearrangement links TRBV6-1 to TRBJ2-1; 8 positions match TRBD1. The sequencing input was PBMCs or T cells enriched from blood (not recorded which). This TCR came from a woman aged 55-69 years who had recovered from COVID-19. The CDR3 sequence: CASSAGQGRNRNEQFF. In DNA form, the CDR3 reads TGTGCCAGCAGTGCCGGACAGGGAAGGAATAGGAATGAGCAGTTCTTC.